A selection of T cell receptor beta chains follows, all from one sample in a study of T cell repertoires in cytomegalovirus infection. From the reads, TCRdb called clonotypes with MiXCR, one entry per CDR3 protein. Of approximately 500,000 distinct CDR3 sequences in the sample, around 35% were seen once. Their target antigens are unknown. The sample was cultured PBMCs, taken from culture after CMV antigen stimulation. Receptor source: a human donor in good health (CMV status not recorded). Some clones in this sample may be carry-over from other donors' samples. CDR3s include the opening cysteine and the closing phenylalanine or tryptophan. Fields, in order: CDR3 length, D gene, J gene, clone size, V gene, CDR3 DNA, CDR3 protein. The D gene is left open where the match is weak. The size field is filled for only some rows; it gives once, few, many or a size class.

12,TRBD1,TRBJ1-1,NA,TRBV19,TGTGCCAGTATAGACAGGGACACTGAAGCTTTCTTT,CASIDRDTEAFF
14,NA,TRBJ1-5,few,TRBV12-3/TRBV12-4,TGTGCCAGCAGTCCCACAGGGCTAAATCAGCCCCAGCATTTT,CASSPTGLNQPQHF
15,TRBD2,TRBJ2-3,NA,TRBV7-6,TGTGCCAGCGGTCCTAGCGGTTCTAGCACAGATACGCAGTATTTT,CASGPSGSSTDTQYF
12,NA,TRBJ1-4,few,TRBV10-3,TGTGCCATCAGTGAGTCCAATGAAAAACTGTTTTTT,CAISESNEKLFF
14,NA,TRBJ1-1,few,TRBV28,TGTGCCAGCAGTTTAAGGGGCCCGCGTCCTGAAGCTTTCTTT,CASSLRGPRPEAFF
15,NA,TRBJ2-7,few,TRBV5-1,TGCGCCAGCAGCACGGGAGACACCAGCTCCTACGAGCAGTACTTC,CASSTGDTSSYEQYF
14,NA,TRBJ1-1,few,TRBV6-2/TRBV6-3,TGTGCCAGCAGTTACTCGGAAGGGTGGACTGAAGCTTTCTTT,CASSYSEGWTEAFF
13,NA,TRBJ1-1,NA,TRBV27,TGTGCCAGCAGTTTATCCCAAACGACTGAAGCTTTCTTT,CASSLSQTTEAFF
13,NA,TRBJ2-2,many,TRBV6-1,TGTGCCAGCAGTGGACAGACCACCGGGGAGCTGTTTTTT,CASSGQTTGELFF
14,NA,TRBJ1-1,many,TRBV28,TGTGCCAGCAGTTTATCGACGGGAAACACTGAAGCTTTCTTT,CASSLSTGNTEAFF
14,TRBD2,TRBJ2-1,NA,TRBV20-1,TGCAGTGCCCGGGGACTAGCGGAGGACAATGAGCAGTTCTTC,CSARGLAEDNEQFF
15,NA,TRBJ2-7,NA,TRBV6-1,TGTGCCAGCACTGAATTAAGAATAGCCTCCTACGAGCAGTACTTC,CASTELRIASYEQYF
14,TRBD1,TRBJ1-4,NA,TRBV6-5,TGTGCCAGCAGTTACTTCCGGGACAGCGAAAAACTGTTTTTT,CASSYFRDSEKLFF
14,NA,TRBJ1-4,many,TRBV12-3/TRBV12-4,TGTGCCAGCAGGGCCGGGGCTTATAATGAAAAACTGTTTTTT,CASRAGAYNEKLFF
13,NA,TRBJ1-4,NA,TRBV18,TGTGCCAGCTCAACAGCAACTAATGAAAAACTGTTTTTT,CASSTATNEKLFF
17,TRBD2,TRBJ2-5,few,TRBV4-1,TGCGCCAGCAGCCAAGAAAGTGGGCTAGCGGGCCAAGAGACCCAGTACTTC,CASSQESGLAGQETQYF
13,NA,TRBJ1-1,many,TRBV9,TGTGCCAGCAGCGGGCCTTGGGACACTGAAGCTTTCTTT,CASSGPWDTEAFF
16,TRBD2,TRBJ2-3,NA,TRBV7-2,TGTGCCAGCAGCTCCAGGCCTAGCGGGAGCACAGATACGCAGTATTTT,CASSSRPSGSTDTQYF
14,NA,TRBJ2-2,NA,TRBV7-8,TGTGCCAGCCCCTCAGGACTATACACCGGGGAGCTGTTTTTT,CASPSGLYTGELFF
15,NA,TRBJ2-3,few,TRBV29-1,TGCAGCGTTACAATGACAGCCTCAAGGGGAGATACGCAGTATTTT,CSVTMTASRGDTQYF